The 10 T cell receptor beta chains below come from one sample, sequenced in a study of molecular identifiers for immune sequencing clone quantification. TCRdb redid the calling of the PCR reads with MiXCR, one entry per CDR3 protein. The sample shows about 640,000 distinct CDR3 sequences, about 20% of them seen only once. Sequencing was performed on naive CD8+ T cells from blood, with Jurkat cell RNA spiked in. Subset here: FACS-sorted CD8+CD4-CCR7+CD45RA+ naive T cells. The origin of the receptors is a human donor in good health. Some libraries in this study had Jurkat cell RNA spiked in.

This clonotype was picked up many times. V and J are TRBV27 and TRBJ2-3, with 7 positions matching TRBD2. V lost 4 bases to trimming and J lost 0 bases; unmatched junction nucleotides: 7. The CDR3 length is 16 residues. Per germline, CDR1 MNHEY and CDR2 SMNVEV (reference sequence). Here the CDR3 reads CASSWGTTTSTDTQYF. The CDR3 DNA reads as TGTGCCAGCAGTTGGGGGACTACCACTAGCACAGATACGCAGTATTTT.

The table lists this clonotype with a few counts. V and J are TRBV12-3 or TRBV12-4 and TRBJ1-2, with D possibly TRBD1 on 6 matching bases. CDR3 length: 16 amino acids. V was shortened by 6 bases and J by 4 bases, with 21 bases between the two germline ends. The CDR3 reads CASSRSADRIRYGYTF. For the CDR3, the DNA is TGTGCCAGCAGCAGATCTGCTGACAGGATCCGCTATGGCTACACCTTC.

This clonotype was counted at least ten times. CDR3 DNA sequence: TGCGCCAGCAGCCCGGACAGGGGGTACTCCTACGAGCAGTACTTC. It is translated as CASSPDRGYSYEQYF. The chain recombines TRBV4-3 with TRBJ2-7; TRBD1 aligns across 10 bases. The germline gives CDR1 LGHNA, CDR2 YSLEER. CDR3 length equals 15 residues. J was trimmed by 0 bases and V by 4 bases; bases with no gene match: 3.

At least ten counts were recorded for this clonotype. The chain is built from TRBV9 and TRBJ2-6; 12 positions match TRBD1. The V gene's germline CDR1 is SGDLS and CDR2 YYNGEE. V shed 3 bases and J 1 base; nucleotides not matched to a gene: 17. The CDR3 has 22 residues. This chain's CDR3 is CASSEEPLGTGGLLSGANVLTF. CDR3 sequence (DNA): TGTGCCAGCAGCGAGGAACCCCTGGGGACAGGGGGCCTCCTATCTGGGGCCAACGTCCTGACTTTC.

Remarks on this clonotype: Just one base apart from a much larger clone, this may be a read error. J is TRBJ1-2 and V is TRBV19; a weak D match, TRBD1 (6 bases). Germline CDR1 LNHDA, CDR2 SQIVND (reference sequence). This CDR3 comprises 14 residues. The CDR3, as DNA: TGTGCCGGTAGTATGTCAGGGGACGCTTATGGCTACACCTTC. Protein sequence: CAGSMSGDAYGYTF.

There are many counts of this clonotype. The chain carries TRBV7-9 and TRBJ1-1, with no clear D. With 6 bases removed from V and 11 bases from J, the gap between germline ends came to 16 bases. The CDR3 covers 12 residues. The germline gives CDR1 SEHNR, CDR2 FQNEAQ (reference sequence). The CDR3 region is CASSYGEAEAFF. DNA for the CDR3: TGTGCCAGCAGTTATGGGGAGGCAGAGGCTTTCTTT.

This clonotype was counted ten times or more. The chain has TRBV6-5 and TRBJ1-1; TRBD1 is a possible D gene (5 bases). V gave up 0 bases and J gave up 3 bases, with 11 bases separating them. The germline V gene has CDR1 MNHEY and CDR2 SVGAGI. There are 15 residues in the CDR3. The CDR3 reads CASSYSAGPDTEAFF. The CDR3 DNA follows: TGTGCCAGCAGTTACTCGGCAGGGCCAGACACTGAAGCTTTCTTT.

A remark on this clonotype: A single base separates this from a much larger clone, so it may be a read error. The DNA of the CDR3 is TGTGCCAGCAGCCTCGGGACGGTGAAGTCCTACGAGCAGTACTTC. It specifies CASSLGTVKSYEQYF. The genes are TRBV6-2 or TRBV6-3 and TRBJ2-7; D may be TRBD1 or TRBD2 (5 bases each). The CDR3 totals 15 residues. Deletions cut 6 bases from V and 1 base from J, with 16 bases between. Germline values: CDR1 MNHEY, CDR2 SVGEGT.

This clonotype was seen many times. The gene calls are TRBV6-1 and TRBJ2-2, with unresolved D. CDR1 MNHNS and CDR2 SASEGT come from the germline V gene. The CDR3 contains 11 residues. V lost 3 bases to trimming and J lost 7 bases, with 3 bases between them. In DNA, the CDR3 is TGTGCCAGCAGTGATTTCGGGGAGCTGTTTTTT. This codes for CASSDFGELFF.

The genes are TRBV27 and TRBJ2-7; 9 nucleotides align to TRBD1. This CDR3 contains 16 residues. The germline V gene encodes CDR1 MNHEY and CDR2 SMNVEV (reference sequence). The V segment lost 6 bases and the J segment 2 bases; nucleotides outside the gene matches: 11. The CDR3 DNA follows: TGTGCCAGCAGCCCATCGCGACGGGACAGGGCCTACGAGCAGTACTTC. Amino acid sequence: CASSPSRRDRAYEQYF.